Below, 30 T cell receptor beta chains from the same sample are listed, as sequenced in a study of cytotoxic CD8 clonotypes in ibrutinib-treated CLL. Assay: immunoSEQ multiplex PCR; the TCRdb copy retains only in-frame clones and omits some. The data show under 200,000 clones, roughly four fifths seen once. The source was PBMCs, collected after 24 months of ibrutinib treatment. Receptor source: a human donor with chronic lymphocytic leukemia.

The chain links TRBV18 to TRBJ1-1, with D unclear. The length of the CDR3 is 14 residues. Deletions cut 1 base from V and 6 bases from J, with 12 bases between. CDR1 is KGHSH, CDR2 LQKENI, per germline. The DNA of the CDR3 is TGTGCCAGCTCACCACAGGGTAAGGGCGCTGAAGCTTTCTTT. It translates to CASSPQGKGAEAFF.

The V call is TRBV6-5, the J call TRBJ1-5; D unresolved. The germline V gene has CDR1 MNHEY and CDR2 SVGAGI. Trimming pared 0 bases from V and 4 bases from J, leaving 10 bases between. The CDR3 sequence is 15 residues long. In DNA form, the CDR3 reads TGTGCCAGCAGTTACTCCAGCGGTCATAATCAGCCCCAGCATTTT. Translated: CASSYSSGHNQPQHF.

The chain joins TRBV18 to TRBJ2-3; D remains ambiguous. The CDR3 runs to 13 residues. Germline V gene lookup returns CDR1 KGHSH and CDR2 LQKENI. V was pared by 4 bases and J by 2 bases, with 7 bases between. CDR3 DNA sequence: TGTGCCAGCTCACTTTACGACACAGATACGCAGTATTTT. It translates to CASSLYDTDTQYF.

CDR3 residues: CATSHPISGGETQYF. CDR3 DNA: TGTGCCACTTCTCACCCCATTAGTGGTGGCGAGACCCAGTACTTC. The rearrangement uses TRBV5-4 and TRBJ2-5; D gene unclear. The germline V gene encodes CDR1 SGHNT and CDR2 YYREEE (reference sequence). The CDR3 covers 15 residues. Trimming removed 9 bases from V and 5 bases from J, with 23 bases in between.

The table lists this clone with a few counts. The chain carries TRBV5-1 and TRBJ2-5; TRBD2 is a possible D gene (7 bases). V lost 6 bases to trimming and J lost 4 bases, with 22 bases between them. CDR3 length: 16 amino acids. Germline CDR1 reads SGHRS; CDR2 reads YFSETQ. DNA of the CDR3: TGCGCCAGCAATAAAGGAGGGGGGGCCGTTAGAGAGACCCAGTACTTC. Amino acid sequence: CASNKGGGAVRETQYF. The full variable domain, completed using reference TRBV5-1 and TRBJ2-5, is KAGVTQTPRYLIKTRGQQVTLSCSPISGHRSVSWYQQTPGQGLQFLFEYFSETQRNKGNFPGRFSGRQFSNSRSEMNVSTLELGDSALYLCASNKGGGAVRETQYFGPGTRLLVL.

The chain joins TRBV19 to TRBJ1-3, with D possibly matching TRBD1 (6 bases). V lost 5 bases, J lost 0 bases, and 17 bases lay in between. CDR3 length: 17 amino acids. The germline V gene has CDR1 LNHDA and CDR2 SQIVND (reference sequence). The chain's CDR3 is CASSSRRDTSSGNTIYF. In DNA form, the CDR3 reads TGTGCCAGTAGTTCTCGGCGGGACACATCCTCTGGAAACACCATATATTTT.

The CDR3 DNA follows: TGTGCCAGCAGCTTAACACTCAATGAAAAACTGTTTTTT. Encoded protein: CASSLTLNEKLFF. The chain links TRBV7-9 to TRBJ1-4; no clear D gene. V gave up 2 bases and J gave up 5 bases, with 6 bases separating them. The CDR3 loop spans 13 amino acids. Germline V gene data show CDR1 as SEHNR and CDR2 as FQNEAQ (reference sequence).

V is TRBV19 and J is TRBJ1-1; the D is unclear. Looked up from germline, CDR1 is LNHDA and CDR2 is SQIVND (reference sequence). The CDR3 is 11 amino acids. V lost 6 bases, J lost 4 bases, and 6 bases lay in between. CDR3 DNA: TGTGCCAGTAGAACCCGCACTGAAGCTTTCTTT. Residues: CASRTRTEAFF.

The table lists this clone with a few counts. The chain combines TRBV6-5 with TRBJ1-2, with D hard to call. The V gene lost 0 bases and the J gene lost 5 bases, with 4 bases spanning the gap. This CDR3 spans 12 amino acids. Germline V gives CDR1 MNHEY, CDR2 SVGAGI. CDR3 loop: CASSYSGYGYTF. As DNA, the CDR3 is TGTGCCAGCAGTTACTCGGGATATGGCTACACCTTC.

The chain links TRBV10-2 to TRBJ1-5, with TRBD1 matching over 7 bases. CDR3 length: 13 amino acids. V was pared by 4 bases and J by 7 bases, with 4 bases of the junction left unmatched. Germline V gene lookup returns CDR1 WSHSY and CDR2 SAAADI. In DNA form, the CDR3 reads TGCGCCAGCAGTGGGCGCAGGGGGCAGCCCCAGCATTTT. It is translated as CASSGRRGQPQHF.

V usage is TRBV19 and J usage is TRBJ1-4; perhaps TRBD1 as D (5 bases). The V gene's germline CDR1 is LNHDA and CDR2 SQIVND (reference sequence). The CDR3 consists of 14 residues. V was pared by 4 bases and J by 8 bases, with 14 bases between. The CDR3 is CASSKGAGREKLFF. The CDR3 coding sequence is TGTGCCAGTAGTAAAGGGGCGGGGAGAGAAAAACTGTTTTTT.

The rearrangement joins TRBV4-1 to TRBJ1-6; a possible D gene is TRBD1 (5 bases). Germline CDR1 and CDR2: MGHRA and YSYEKL. This CDR3 contains 17 residues. V was clipped by 4 bases and J by 2 bases, with 15 bases between them. The CDR3 reads CASSPSRGATYNSPLHF. DNA of the CDR3: TGCGCCAGCAGCCCTAGCCGAGGGGCCACCTATAATTCACCCCTCCACTTT.

In DNA form, the CDR3 reads TGTGCCTGGAACGTAGGGACTGTAGGGACCCAGTACTTC. This sequence encodes CAWNVGTVGTQYF. The chain joins TRBV30 to TRBJ2-5; D is perhaps TRBD2 (6 bases). V was cut by 4 bases and J by 7 bases, with 16 bases left in between. In germline, CDR1 is GTSNPN, CDR2 SVGIG (reference sequence). The CDR3 sequence is 13 residues long.

The chain links TRBV4-3 to TRBJ2-1; 12 nucleotides match TRBD2. The V and J ends lost 5 bases and 1 base, in that order; junction bases with no gene match: 6. The V gene's germline CDR1 is LGHNA and CDR2 YSLEER. CDR3 length equals 17 residues. The CDR3 reads CASSYGLAGGSYNEQFF. DNA of the CDR3: TGCGCCAGCAGCTATGGGCTAGCGGGGGGGTCCTACAATGAGCAGTTCTTC.

The chain carries TRBV7-6 and TRBJ1-2; the D gene is possibly TRBD1 (5 bases). V gave up 2 bases and J gave up 6 bases, with 10 bases separating them. The CDR3 is 13 residues long. Germline-derived CDR1 and CDR2 are SGHVS and FNYEAQ. CDR3 DNA: TGTGCCAGCAGCTTACATGGGGCTAATGGCTACACCTTC. It specifies CASSLHGANGYTF.

This clone was found a few times. The chain uses TRBV27 and TRBJ2-1; TRBD1 matches at 8 bases. V was pared by 3 bases and J by 15 bases, with 13 bases of the junction left unmatched. The CDR3 runs to 14 residues. Looked up from germline, CDR1 is MNHEY and CDR2 is SMNVEV (reference sequence). The CDR3 sequence: CASSFNRGSLVPFF. The CDR3 region has the DNA TGTGCCAGCAGTTTCAACAGGGGGTCCCTCGTGCCGTTCTTC.

V and J are TRBV5-4 and TRBJ1-1, with 7 bases aligning to TRBD1. CDR1 SGHNT and CDR2 YYREEE come from the germline V gene (reference sequence). V shed 0 bases, J shed 10 bases, and the junction held 3 bases outside the gene matches. The CDR3 runs 12 residues. The CDR3 coding sequence is TGTGCCAGCAGCTTGGACAGGGGATTAGCTTTCTTT. Translating it yields CASSLDRGLAFF. The whole variable domain, filled in from reference TRBV5-4 and TRBJ1-1, reads ETGVTQSPTHLIKTRGQQVTLRCSSQSGHNTVSWYQQALGQGPQFIFQYYREEENGRGNFPPRFSGLQFPNYSSELNVNALELDDSALYLCASSLDRGLAFFGQGTRLTVV.

The chain carries TRBV19 and TRBJ1-1; unclear D gene. CDR3 length: 14 residues. Germline V CDR1 and CDR2: LNHDA, SQIVND (reference sequence). Trimming stripped 7 bases from V and 1 base from J, with 13 bases between. CDR3 nucleotide sequence: TGTGCCAGTACCCTCACTCTGGCGAACACTGAAGCTTTCTTT. Protein sequence: CASTLTLANTEAFF.

The chain uses TRBV7-9 and TRBJ1-1; D remains ambiguous. CDR3 length: 14 residues. Deletions cut 1 base from V and 10 bases from J, with 16 bases between. Germline CDR1 reads SEHNR; CDR2 reads FQNEAQ (reference sequence). The CDR3 nucleotides are TGTGCCAGCAGCTTAGGGCCGGAGCCCTGGTTAGCTTTCTTT. This translates into CASSLGPEPWLAFF.

The chain has TRBV27 and TRBJ1-2; no definite D call. V lost 2 bases, J lost 2 bases, and 6 bases lay in between. The V gene's germline CDR1 is MNHEY and CDR2 SMNVEV (reference sequence). The CDR3 has 13 residues. CDR3 sequence: CASSLHRNYGYTF. CDR3 DNA sequence: TGTGCCAGCAGTTTACACAGAAACTATGGCTACACCTTC.

The chain's CDR3 is CASSILRNSGANVLTF. Here the CDR3 DNA reads TGTGCCAGTAGTATATTACGGAACTCTGGGGCCAACGTCCTGACTTTC. The chain couples TRBV19 to TRBJ2-6; no firm D call. The V end was cut by 2 bases, the J end by 0 bases, with 8 bases between. CDR3 length equals 16 residues. CDR1 LNHDA and CDR2 SQIVND come from the germline V gene (reference sequence).

This chain uses TRBV7-2 with TRBJ2-3; no reliable D call. The CDR3 length is 13 residues. Germline V gives CDR1 SGHTA, CDR2 FQGNSA. The V gene lost 0 bases and the J gene lost 4 bases, with 5 bases spanning the gap. The CDR3 loop reads CASSLAGPDTQYF. CDR3 coding DNA: TGTGCCAGCAGCTTAGCAGGACCAGATACGCAGTATTTT.

The V and J genes are TRBV19 and TRBJ1-3; D gene ambiguous. This CDR3 is built from 13 residues. V lost 10 bases, J lost 2 bases, and 12 bases lay in between. Germline CDR1 LNHDA, CDR2 SQIVND (reference sequence). CDR3 protein: CATSARTGNTIYF. CDR3 coding DNA: TGTGCCACGTCAGCCCGCACTGGAAACACCATATATTTT.

J is TRBJ1-2 and V is TRBV30; D not resolved. The CDR3 runs to 11 residues. V lost 0 bases and J 11 bases, leaving 10 bases between the germline ends. Germline V gene sequence: CDR1 GTSNPN, CDR2 SVGIG (reference sequence). The CDR3 coding sequence is TGTGCCTGGAGTGTAAGGCTCGCTTACACCTTC. It encodes CAWSVRLAYTF.

CDR3 loop: CASSLEGRRNSNQPQHF. The DNA of the CDR3 is TGTGCCAGCAGCTTGGAAGGGCGGCGGAATAGCAATCAGCCCCAGCATTTT. The chain carries TRBV5-6 and TRBJ1-5; D not certain. Germline V gene sequence: CDR1 SGHDT, CDR2 YYEEEE. The CDR3 extends over 17 amino acids. With 0 bases removed from V and 0 bases from J, the gap between germline ends came to 13 bases.

This chain uses TRBV28 with TRBJ2-5, with 11 bases matching TRBD2. CDR1 and CDR2 from the germline V gene are MDHEN and SYDVKM. Losses at the gene ends were 6 bases for V and 5 bases for J; bases not matched to a gene: 8. This CDR3 is 15 amino acids long. The CDR3: CASRLAGGPRETQYF. The CDR3 coding sequence is TGTGCCAGCAGATTAGCGGGAGGGCCCCGGGAGACCCAGTACTTC.

This chain uses TRBV19 with TRBJ1-6; D is ambiguous. V was shortened by 0 bases and J by 14 bases, with 14 bases between the two germline ends. The CDR3 is made up of 14 amino acids. CDR1 LNHDA and CDR2 SQIVND come from the germline V gene (reference sequence). The CDR3: CASSIDPTRKTLHF. The CDR3 region has the DNA TGTGCCAGTAGTATAGACCCGACCCGTAAGACCCTCCACTTT. Using reference TRBV19 and TRBJ1-6 for the parts outside the CDR3, the full variable domain is DGGITQSPKYLFRKEGQNVTLSCEQNLNHDAMYWYRQDPGQGLRLIYYSQIVNDFQKGDIAEGYSVSREKKESFPLTVTSAQKNPTAFYLCASSIDPTRKTLHFGNGTRLTVT.

The chain recombines TRBV7-9 with TRBJ1-5; D call uncertain. CDR1 and CDR2 (germline): SEHNR, FQNEAQ (reference sequence). The ends were cut back, 2 bases at V and 7 bases at J, with 12 bases in the middle. The CDR3 length is 14 residues. The CDR3 bases are TGTGCCAGCAGCTTACAGGAGGGCGGGCAGCCCCAGCATTTT. Residues: CASSLQEGGQPQHF.

V and J are TRBV5-1 and TRBJ2-7, with TRBD1 matching over 8 bases. V trimming: 0 bases; J trimming: 8 bases; junction bases outside the gene matches: 4. This CDR3 is 13 amino acids long. Per the germline V gene, CDR1 is SGHRS and CDR2 is YFSETQ. Written as DNA, the CDR3 is TGCGCCAGCAGCTTGGAAGACAGGGGAAAGCAGTACTTC. Its translation is CASSLEDRGKQYF. The full variable domain, in which reference TRBV5-1 and TRBJ2-7 provide the parts outside the CDR3, is KAGVTQTPRYLIKTRGQQVTLSCSPISGHRSVSWYQQTPGQGLQFLFEYFSETQRNKGNFPGRFSGRQFSNSRSEMNVSTLELGDSALYLCASSLEDRGKQYFGPGTRLTVT.

This clone showed up just a few times. This sequence joins TRBV5-1 and TRBJ1-1; 10 bases fit TRBD1. V lost 0 bases and J lost 1; bases outside the gene matches: 0. The length of the CDR3 is 15 residues. Germline assignment: CDR1 SGHRS and CDR2 YFSETQ. CDR3 nucleotide sequence: TGCGCCAGCAGCTTGGGGACAGGGGGGAACACTGAAGCTTTCTTT. Translating gives CASSLGTGGNTEAFF. Full variable domain (outside the CDR3, taken from reference TRBV5-1 and TRBJ1-1): KAGVTQTPRYLIKTRGQQVTLSCSPISGHRSVSWYQQTPGQGLQFLFEYFSETQRNKGNFPGRFSGRQFSNSRSEMNVSTLELGDSALYLCASSLGTGGNTEAFFGQGTRLTVV.